This TCR beta chain is from a study of blood T cell repertoires in COVID-19. Study at large: Sites in the United States, Italy and Spain provided acute and convalescent COVID-19 samples. T cells, B-cell-depleted T cells, or PBMCs provided the cDNA or gDNA that served as material.

Original data processing: By means of reference gene primer amplification, nucleated cell counts were estimated. Profiled with immunoSEQ multiplex PCR; TCRdb holds only in-frame clones, not every one. The V and J calls and clone size were taken over from that table, and D and trimming were inferred from the DNA. The data show tens of thousands of clones, with roughly 80% seen just once and under 5% held by the top ten. Germline assignment: CDR1 LNHDA and CDR2 SQIVND (reference sequence). The CDR3 has 17 residues. Trimming took 3 bases from V and 2 from J, leaving 19 bases between them. This receptor was taken from a woman aged 70-85 years with acute or convalescent COVID-19. The sequencing input was peripheral blood. This chain joins TRBV19 and TRBJ1-1; D remains ambiguous. CDR3 coding DNA: TGTGCCAGTAGTATTCGTGGCGCCCACTATTCCAACACTGAAGCTTTCTTT. Its translation: CASSIRGAHYSNTEAFF.